These 30 T cell receptor beta chains came from one sample sequenced in a study of T cell changes during pregnancy in multiple sclerosis. Clones were read by immunoSEQ multiplex PCR, and TCRdb kept only the in-frame ones, dropping some. This sample has about 60,000 clones, with about 90% found just once. The source material was CD4+ T cells from peripheral blood mononuclear cells, sampled after pregnancy. Source of these receptors: a female donor in good health, enrolled as a control in a pregnancy study.

The chain carries TRBV11-2 and TRBJ2-5; 7 bases match TRBD1. The ends lost 2 bases at V and 4 bases at J; junction bases unmatched: 1. The CDR3 extends over 13 amino acids. Germline values: CDR1 SGHAT, CDR2 FQNNGV. The chain's CDR3 is CASSLPGGETQYF. CDR3 bases: TGTGCCAGCAGCTTACCAGGGGGAGAGACCCAGTACTTC.

The V and J genes are TRBV2 and TRBJ2-7; 7 positions match TRBD2. Trimming removed 7 bases from V and 2 bases from J; junction bases left unmatched: 8. CDR3 length: 14 amino acids. The V gene's germline CDR1 is SNHLY and CDR2 FYNNEI. This CDR3 reads CASISSAGTYEQYF. Here the CDR3 DNA reads TGTGCCAGCATTTCCTCAGCGGGGACCTACGAGCAGTACTTC.

This chain joins TRBV29-1 and TRBJ1-2; maybe TRBD1 (6 bases). CDR1 SQVTM and CDR2 ANQGSEA come from the germline V gene. The CDR3 is 13 residues long. Trimming took 6 bases from V and 4 from J, leaving 15 bases between them. DNA for the CDR3: TGCAGCGTCGAACCTGACAGGCCCTATGGCTACACCTTC. Amino acid sequence: CSVEPDRPYGYTF.

CDR3 DNA: TGTGCCACCAGCGGTGGACTAGCGGGGCGCCCAGATACGCAGTATTTT. Protein product: CATSGGLAGRPDTQYF. The gene calls are TRBV15 and TRBJ2-3; TRBD2 aligns across 12 bases. CDR1 is LNHNV and CDR2 is YYDKDF in the germline V gene (reference sequence). V lost 5 bases and J lost 4; bases outside the gene matches: 7. The CDR3 extends over 16 amino acids.

This chain joins TRBV7-2 and TRBJ1-2; TRBD1 agrees at 12 bases. With 5 bases clipped from V and 8 bases from J, the junction kept 12 bases outside the gene matches. The CDR3 covers 16 residues. CDR1 SGHTA and CDR2 FQGNSA come from the germline V gene. CDR3 residues: CASSQARGQGARGYTF. CDR3 DNA: TGTGCCAGCAGCCAAGCTAGGGGACAGGGGGCTAGGGGCTACACCTTC.

V usage is TRBV30 and J usage is TRBJ1-2; 8 bases align to TRBD1. J was trimmed by 8 bases and V by 5 bases; bases with no gene match: 4. The germline gives CDR1 GTSNPN, CDR2 SVGIG (reference sequence). CDR3 size: 11 residues. This CDR3 reads CAWGTGRGYTF. The CDR3 coding sequence is TGTGCCTGGGGGACAGGCCGGGGCTACACCTTC.

V is TRBV19 and J is TRBJ2-3; 11 bases fit TRBD2. Germline CDR1 reads LNHDA; CDR2 reads SQIVND (reference sequence). The V and J ends lost 10 bases and 4 bases, in that order; junction bases with no gene match: 13. This CDR3 contains 16 residues. The CDR3 DNA follows: TGTGCCACCACCCGAGGGACTAGCGGACTTGCAGATACGCAGTATTTT. Amino acid sequence: CATTRGTSGLADTQYF.

The chain carries TRBV4-2 and TRBJ1-6; D uncertain. Per the germline V gene, CDR1 is LGHNA and CDR2 is YNFKEQ. This CDR3 comprises 16 residues. V lost 0 bases and J lost 9, with 15 bases in between. CDR3 sequence reads: CASSQDLGGQGSPLHF. The CDR3, as DNA: TGTGCCAGCAGCCAAGATCTTGGAGGGCAAGGTTCACCCCTCCACTTT.

This clone turned up a few times. The chain combines TRBV11-3 with TRBJ1-1; no reliable D call. Between the trimmed V and J ends, which lost 0 bases and 8 bases, there was a span of 7 bases. CDR1 SGHNT and CDR2 YENEEA come from the germline V gene. The CDR3 totals 12 residues. CDR3 sequence reads: CASSLDRYEAFF. The CDR3 DNA reads TGTGCCAGCAGCTTAGACAGATACGAAGCTTTCTTT.

The CDR3 reads CACGGQVLEGKLFF. In nucleotides, the CDR3 is TGTGCCTGCGGGGGGCAGGTCCTAGAGGGAAAACTGTTTTTT. The rearrangement links TRBV30 to TRBJ1-4; D possibly corresponds to TRBD1 (6 bases). Germline V gives CDR1 GTSNPN, CDR2 SVGIG (reference sequence). CDR3 size: 14 residues. Trimming pared 6 bases from V and 10 bases from J, leaving 21 bases between. The variable domain in full, completed from reference TRBV30 and TRBJ1-4, reads SQTIHQWPATLVQPVGSPLSLECTVEGTSNPNLYWYRQAAGRGLQLLFYSVGIGQISSEVPQNLSASRPQDRQFILSSKKLLLSDSGFYLCACGGQVLEGKLFFGSGTQLSVL.

The chain is built from TRBV4-1 and TRBJ1-1; no reliable D call. This CDR3 comprises 15 residues. Per germline, CDR1 MGHRA and CDR2 YSYEKL. V was shortened by 0 bases and J by 0 bases, with 8 bases between the two germline ends. CDR3 nucleotide sequence: TGCGCCAGCAGCCAAGAGCGGGGAATGAACACTGAAGCTTTCTTT. It translates to CASSQERGMNTEAFF.

The rearrangement uses TRBV19 and TRBJ1-5; 8 bases map to TRBD1. The germline CDR1 and CDR2 sequences are LNHDA and SQIVND (reference sequence). V lost 3 bases, J lost 6 bases, and 4 bases stayed unmatched. This CDR3 has 14 residues. The CDR3 DNA reads TGTGCCAGTAGTATGACAGGGGCAGGTCAGCCCCAGCATTTT. Its translation: CASSMTGAGQPQHF.

V and J are TRBV6-6 and TRBJ2-2; TRBD2 matches at 8 bases. Per germline, CDR1 MNHNY and CDR2 SVGAGI (reference sequence). Germline trimming cut 4 bases from V and 0 bases from J; bases unmatched to any gene: 1. The CDR3 is 15 residues long. The CDR3, as DNA: TGTGCCAGCAGTTTAGCGGGGCCGAACACCGGGGAGCTGTTTTTT. Translation gives CASSLAGPNTGELFF.

This chain links TRBV7-3 with TRBJ2-3; 7 positions agree with TRBD1. The CDR3 is made up of 15 amino acids. V trimming: 4 bases; J trimming: 0 bases; junction bases outside the gene matches: 4. CDR1 and CDR2 (germline): SGHTA, FQGTGA. The CDR3 loop reads CASSSQGSSTDTQYF. The DNA of the CDR3 is TGTGCCAGCAGCTCACAGGGGAGTAGCACAGATACGCAGTATTTT. The variable domain in full, completed from reference TRBV7-3 and TRBJ2-3, reads GAGVSQTPSNKVTEKGKYVELRCDPISGHTALYWYRQSLGQGPEFLIYFQGTGAADDSGLPNDRFFAVRPEGSVSTLKIQRTERGDSAVYLCASSSQGSSTDTQYFGPGTRLTVL.

Only a few counts were recorded for this clone. J is TRBJ1-1 and V is TRBV2; 9 nucleotides match TRBD1. Unmatched junction bases numbered 6, after V lost 7 bases and J lost 6 bases. CDR3 length: 13 residues. Per germline, CDR1 SNHLY and CDR2 FYNNEI. CDR3: CASTSDRGAEAFF. The CDR3 DNA follows: TGTGCCAGCACTTCGGACAGGGGAGCTGAAGCTTTCTTT.

The V and J genes are TRBV6-5 and TRBJ1-2; no reliable D call. Trimming stripped 6 bases from V and 0 bases from J, with 8 bases between. Looked up from germline, CDR1 is MNHEY and CDR2 is SVGAGI. The CDR3 runs 13 residues. The CDR3 sequence is CASSRHANYGYTF. CDR3 coding DNA: TGTGCCAGCAGCAGGCATGCTAACTATGGCTACACCTTC.

This rearrangement joins TRBV5-6 to TRBJ2-7; TRBD1 aligns across 7 bases. CDR3 length: 16 residues. The J segment lost 9 bases and the V segment lost 2 bases, leaving 17 bases of the junction unmatched. Looked up from germline, CDR1 is SGHDT and CDR2 is YYEEEE. The CDR3 DNA reads as TGTGCCAGCAGCTTAACGTCGGGACAGCCACCACGGTTGCAGTACTTC. Its protein product is CASSLTSGQPPRLQYF.

This clone was counted only a few times. The chain employs TRBV7-3 and TRBJ1-1; D ambiguous. CDR1 and CDR2 (germline): SGHTA, FQGTGA. V dropped 0 bases and J dropped 3 bases, with 8 bases sitting between them. The CDR3 runs to 14 residues. The CDR3 loop is CASSLTRDDTEAFF. The DNA of the CDR3 is TGTGCCAGCAGCTTAACCCGGGATGACACTGAAGCTTTCTTT.

This CDR3 is CASSRVGQGDWEQYF. CDR3 DNA: TGCGCCAGCAGCCGAGTGGGACAGGGAGACTGGGAGCAGTACTTC. The rearrangement links TRBV4-3 to TRBJ2-7; 9 positions match TRBD1. The CDR3 has 15 residues. Germline CDR1 is LGHNA and CDR2 is YSLEER. The junction had 11 bases not matched to a gene; V was cut back by 4 bases and J by 7 bases.

The rearrangement joins TRBV5-4 to TRBJ2-3; TRBD1 agrees at 10 bases. In germline, CDR1 is SGHNT, CDR2 YYREEE (reference sequence). The ends lost 4 bases at V and 2 bases at J; junction bases unmatched: 4. The CDR3 has 15 amino acids. The CDR3 protein is CASSRGTGATDTQYF. The DNA of the CDR3 is TGTGCCAGCAGCCGCGGGACAGGGGCCACAGATACGCAGTATTTT.

This chain uses TRBV4-2 with TRBJ1-1, with TRBD1 matching over 10 bases. The CDR3 spans 15 residues. Germline-derived CDR1 and CDR2 are LGHNA and YNFKEQ. The trim removed 3 bases at V and 3 bases at J, leaving 4 bases unmatched. The CDR3 loop reads CASSQTGTGDTEAFF. The CDR3 coding sequence is TGTGCCAGCAGCCAGACCGGGACAGGGGACACTGAAGCTTTCTTT.

The chain uses TRBV7-2 and TRBJ2-4; D is possibly TRBD1 (6 bases). V was pared by 1 base and J by 8 bases, with 15 bases between. Germline values: CDR1 SGHTA, CDR2 FQGNSA. This CDR3 is built from 15 residues. The CDR3 region has the DNA TGTGCCAGCAGCTTAGAGGGCAGGGGCATTGACATTCAGTACTTC. Translation gives CASSLEGRGIDIQYF.

The rearrangement joins TRBV27 to TRBJ1-2, with a tentative D call TRBD1 (6 bases). Germline assignment: CDR1 MNHEY and CDR2 SMNVEV (reference sequence). With 5 bases removed from V and 4 bases from J, the gap between germline ends came to 11 bases. This CDR3 comprises 13 residues. The CDR3 here is CASSQDSRYGYTF. For the CDR3, the DNA is TGTGCCAGCAGTCAGGACAGCCGCTATGGCTACACCTTC.

This chain links TRBV5-7 with TRBJ1-5; D is possibly TRBD1 (6 bases). TRBV5-7 is labeled an ORF, and its function is uncertain. The CDR3 has 17 residues. Deletions cut 6 bases from V and 0 bases from J, with 19 bases between. The CDR3: CASTSSGTLYSNQPQHF. The CDR3 DNA sequence: TGTGCCAGCACCTCCTCAGGGACACTATATAGCAATCAGCCCCAGCATTTT.

The V call is TRBV19, the J call TRBJ2-6; 11 nucleotides agree with TRBD1. CDR1 is LNHDA, CDR2 SQIVND, per germline (reference sequence). V shed 5 bases and J 1 base; nucleotides not matched to a gene: 4. This CDR3 is 17 amino acids long. The CDR3 sequence is CASSGGQGGSGANVLTF. The CDR3 coding sequence is TGTGCCAGTAGTGGGGGACAGGGGGGATCTGGGGCCAACGTCCTGACTTTC.

CDR3 in amino acids: CASEQGTGSPLHF. CDR3 DNA: TGTGCCAGCGAACAGGGGACCGGTTCACCCCTCCACTTT. The genes are TRBV19 and TRBJ1-6; 7 bases map to TRBD1. The J segment lost 9 bases and the V segment lost 9 bases, leaving 8 bases of the junction unmatched. The CDR3 totals 13 residues. Germline-derived CDR1 and CDR2 are LNHDA and SQIVND (reference sequence).

This chain uses TRBV30 with TRBJ1-2; 7 nucleotides match TRBD1. CDR3 length: 11 residues. V lost 3 bases, J lost 7 bases, and 2 bases stayed unmatched. Looked up from germline, CDR1 is GTSNPN and CDR2 is SVGIG (reference sequence). CDR3 sequence: CAWSPGGGYTF. The CDR3 nucleotides are TGTGCCTGGAGCCCAGGGGGTGGCTACACCTTC. The full variable domain, completed using reference TRBV30 and TRBJ1-2, is SQTIHQWPATLVQPVGSPLSLECTVEGTSNPNLYWYRQAAGRGLQLLFYSVGIGQISSEVPQNLSASRPQDRQFILSSKKLLLSDSGFYLCAWSPGGGYTFGSGTRLTVV.

The chain combines TRBV30 with TRBJ1-4, with D possibly TRBD1 on 5 matching bases. The CDR3 is made up of 14 amino acids. V was clipped by 2 bases and J by 8 bases, with 15 bases between them. The germline V gene has CDR1 GTSNPN and CDR2 SVGIG (reference sequence). The CDR3 coding sequence is TGTGCCTGGAGTATCGGGGGGGATGCGGAAAAACTGTTTTTT. It translates to CAWSIGGDAEKLFF.

The V and J genes are TRBV9 and TRBJ1-4; D may be TRBD1 (6 bases). Trimming took off 0 bases at V and 4 bases at J, with 7 bases between the two ends. The germline gives CDR1 SGDLS, CDR2 YYNGEE. The CDR3 runs 14 residues. This CDR3 reads CASSVGGLNEKLFF. The CDR3 DNA sequence: TGTGCCAGCAGCGTAGGGGGGCTTAATGAAAAACTGTTTTTT.

V and J are TRBV7-2 and TRBJ2-7, with 7 positions matching TRBD1. The CDR3 extends over 13 amino acids. Germline V lookup: CDR1 SGHTA, CDR2 FQGNSA. J lost 3 bases, V lost 3 bases, and 2 bases had no gene match. The CDR3 DNA follows: TGTGCCAGCAGCTTTACAGGGGTCTACGAGCAGTACTTC. This translates into CASSFTGVYEQYF.